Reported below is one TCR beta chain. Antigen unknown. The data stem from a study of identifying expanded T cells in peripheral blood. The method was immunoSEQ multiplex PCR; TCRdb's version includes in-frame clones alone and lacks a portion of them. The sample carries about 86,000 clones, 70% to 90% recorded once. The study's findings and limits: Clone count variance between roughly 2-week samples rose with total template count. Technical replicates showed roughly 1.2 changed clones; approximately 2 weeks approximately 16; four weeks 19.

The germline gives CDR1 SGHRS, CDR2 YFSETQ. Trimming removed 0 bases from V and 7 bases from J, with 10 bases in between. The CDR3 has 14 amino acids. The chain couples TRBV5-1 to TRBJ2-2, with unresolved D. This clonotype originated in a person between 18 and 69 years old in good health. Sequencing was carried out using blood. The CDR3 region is CASSLAWSLGELFF. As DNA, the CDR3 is TGCGCCAGCAGCTTGGCCTGGTCACTCGGGGAGCTGTTTTTT.